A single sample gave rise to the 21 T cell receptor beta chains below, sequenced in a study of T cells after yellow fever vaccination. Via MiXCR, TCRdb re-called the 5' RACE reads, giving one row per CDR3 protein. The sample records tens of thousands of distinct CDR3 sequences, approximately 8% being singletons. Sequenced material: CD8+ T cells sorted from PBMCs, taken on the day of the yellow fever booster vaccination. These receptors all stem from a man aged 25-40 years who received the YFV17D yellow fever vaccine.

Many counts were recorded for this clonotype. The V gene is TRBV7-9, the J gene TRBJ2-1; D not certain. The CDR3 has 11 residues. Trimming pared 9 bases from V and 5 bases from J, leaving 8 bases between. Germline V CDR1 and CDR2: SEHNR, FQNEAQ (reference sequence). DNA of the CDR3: TGTGCCAGTAGTGATAACAATGAGCAGTTCTTC. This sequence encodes CASSDNNEQFF.

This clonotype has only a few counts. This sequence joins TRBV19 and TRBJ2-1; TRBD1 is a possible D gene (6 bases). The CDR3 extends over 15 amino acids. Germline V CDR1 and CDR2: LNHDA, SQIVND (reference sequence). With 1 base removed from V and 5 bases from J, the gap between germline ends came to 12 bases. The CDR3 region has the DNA TGTGCCAGTAGTATAGTAGGGGGAGAGGACAATGAGCAGTTCTTC. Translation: CASSIVGGEDNEQFF.

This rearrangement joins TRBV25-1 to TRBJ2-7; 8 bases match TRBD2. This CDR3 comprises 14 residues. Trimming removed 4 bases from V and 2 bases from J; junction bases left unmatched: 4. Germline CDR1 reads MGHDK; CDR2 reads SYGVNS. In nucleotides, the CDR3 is TGTGCCAGCAGTGGAGCGGGAGAGGCCTACGAGCAGTACTTC. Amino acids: CASSGAGEAYEQYF.

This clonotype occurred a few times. The CDR3 loop reads CASSPAKAGRAFF. As DNA, the CDR3 is TGTGCCAGCAGCCCAGCCAAGGCAGGACGAGCTTTCTTT. This rearrangement joins TRBV12-3 or TRBV12-4 to TRBJ1-1; no clear D. The CDR3 sequence is 13 residues long. V dropped 6 bases and J dropped 10 bases, with 18 bases sitting between them.

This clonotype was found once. The CDR3 loop is CASSPGGMNTEAFF. CDR3 DNA: TGTGCCAGCTCACCCGGCGGGATGAACACTGAAGCTTTCTTT. The chain uses TRBV18 and TRBJ1-1; D unresolved. Trimming shortened V by 3 bases and J by 0 bases, and 8 bases separated the two germline ends. Looked up from germline, CDR1 is KGHSH and CDR2 is LQKENI. This CDR3 contains 14 residues.

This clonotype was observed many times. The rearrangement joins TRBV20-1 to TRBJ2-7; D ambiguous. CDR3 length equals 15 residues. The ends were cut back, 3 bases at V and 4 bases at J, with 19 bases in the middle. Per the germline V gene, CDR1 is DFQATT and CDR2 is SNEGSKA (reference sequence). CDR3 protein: CSARHSLGSKYEQYF. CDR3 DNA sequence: TGCAGTGCTAGGCACTCCCTGGGGTCTAAATACGAGCAGTACTTC.

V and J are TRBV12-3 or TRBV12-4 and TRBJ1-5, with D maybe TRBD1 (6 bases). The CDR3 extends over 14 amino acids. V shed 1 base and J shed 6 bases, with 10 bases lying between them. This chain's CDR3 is CASSLGGAAQPQHF. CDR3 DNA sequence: TGTGCCAGCAGTTTAGGGGGGGCCGCTCAGCCCCAGCATTTT.

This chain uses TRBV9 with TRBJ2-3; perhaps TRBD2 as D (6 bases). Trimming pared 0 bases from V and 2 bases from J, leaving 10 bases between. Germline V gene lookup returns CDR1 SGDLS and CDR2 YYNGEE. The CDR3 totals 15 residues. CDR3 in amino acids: CASSVAGDDTDTQYF. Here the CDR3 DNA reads TGTGCCAGCAGCGTAGCGGGGGACGACACAGATACGCAGTATTTT.

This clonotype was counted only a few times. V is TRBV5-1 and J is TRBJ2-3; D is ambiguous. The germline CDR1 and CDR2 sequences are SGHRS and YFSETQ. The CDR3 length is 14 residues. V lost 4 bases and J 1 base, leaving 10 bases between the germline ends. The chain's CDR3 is CASSPVWGTDTQYF. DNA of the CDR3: TGCGCCAGCAGCCCCGTTTGGGGCACAGATACGCAGTATTTT.

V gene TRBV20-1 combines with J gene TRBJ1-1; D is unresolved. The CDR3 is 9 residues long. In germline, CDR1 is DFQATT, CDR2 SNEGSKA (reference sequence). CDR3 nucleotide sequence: TGCAGCGTAGATGCTGAAGCTTTCTTT. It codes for CSVDAEAFF.

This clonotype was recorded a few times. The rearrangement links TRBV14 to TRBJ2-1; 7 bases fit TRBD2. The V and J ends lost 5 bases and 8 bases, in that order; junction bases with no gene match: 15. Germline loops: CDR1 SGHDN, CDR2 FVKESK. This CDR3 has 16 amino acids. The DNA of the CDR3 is TGTGCCAGCAGCTCTTACGACGCGGGAGTTTCTGATGAGCAGTTCTTC. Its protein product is CASSSYDAGVSDEQFF.

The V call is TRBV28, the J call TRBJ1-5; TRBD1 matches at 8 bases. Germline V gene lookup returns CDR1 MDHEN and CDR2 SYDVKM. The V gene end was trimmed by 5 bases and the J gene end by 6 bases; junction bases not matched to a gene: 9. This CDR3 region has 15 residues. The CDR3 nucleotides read TGTGCCAGCAGTCCGGACAGGGTAATTGGTCAGCCCCAGCATTTT. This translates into CASSPDRVIGQPQHF.

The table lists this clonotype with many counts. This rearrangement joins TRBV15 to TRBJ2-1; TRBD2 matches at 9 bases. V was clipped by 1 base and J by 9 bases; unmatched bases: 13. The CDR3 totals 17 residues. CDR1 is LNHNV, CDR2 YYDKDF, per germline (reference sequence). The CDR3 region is CATSRVTGTSLKVEQFF. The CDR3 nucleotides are TGTGCCACCAGCAGAGTCACAGGGACTAGCCTGAAAGTTGAGCAGTTCTTC.

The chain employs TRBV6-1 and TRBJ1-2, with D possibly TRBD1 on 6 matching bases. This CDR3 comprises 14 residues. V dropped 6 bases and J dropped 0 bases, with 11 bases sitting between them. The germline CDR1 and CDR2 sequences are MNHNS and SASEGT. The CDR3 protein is CASSQDSPNYGYTF. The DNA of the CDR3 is TGTGCCAGCAGCCAGGACAGCCCTAACTATGGCTACACCTTC.

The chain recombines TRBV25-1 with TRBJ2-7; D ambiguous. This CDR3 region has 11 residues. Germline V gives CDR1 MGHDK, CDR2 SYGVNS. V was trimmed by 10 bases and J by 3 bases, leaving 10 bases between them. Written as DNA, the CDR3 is TGTGCCACCCGGCACAGCTACGAGCAGTACTTC. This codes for CATRHSYEQYF.

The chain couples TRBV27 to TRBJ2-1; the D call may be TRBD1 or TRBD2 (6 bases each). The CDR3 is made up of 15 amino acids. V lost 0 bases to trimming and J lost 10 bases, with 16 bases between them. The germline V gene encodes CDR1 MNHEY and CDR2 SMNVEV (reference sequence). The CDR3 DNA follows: TGTGCCAGCAGTTTATCGCCCCCGGGGGCAGGGGAGCAGTTCTTC. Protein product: CASSLSPPGAGEQFF.

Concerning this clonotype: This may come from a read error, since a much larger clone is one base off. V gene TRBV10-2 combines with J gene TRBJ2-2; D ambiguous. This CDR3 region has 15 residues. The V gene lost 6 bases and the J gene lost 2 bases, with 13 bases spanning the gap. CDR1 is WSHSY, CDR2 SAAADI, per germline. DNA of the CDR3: TGCGCCAGCAGGCCTCAGATGGTTAACACCGGGGAGCTGTTTTTT. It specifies CASRPQMVNTGELFF.

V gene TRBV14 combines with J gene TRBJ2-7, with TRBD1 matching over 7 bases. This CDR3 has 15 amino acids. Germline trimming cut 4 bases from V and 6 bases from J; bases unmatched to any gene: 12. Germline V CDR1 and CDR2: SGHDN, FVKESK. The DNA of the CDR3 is TGTGCCAGCAGCCCCCGGGACAGAATTTTTAGCGAGCAGTACTTC. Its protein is CASSPRDRIFSEQYF.

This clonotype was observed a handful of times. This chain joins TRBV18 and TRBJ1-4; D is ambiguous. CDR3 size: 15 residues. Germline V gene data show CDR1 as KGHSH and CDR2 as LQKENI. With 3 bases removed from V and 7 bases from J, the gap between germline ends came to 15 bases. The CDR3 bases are TGTGCCAGCTCACCCCCTACGGGAAGCACTGAAAAACTGTTTTTT. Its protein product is CASSPPTGSTEKLFF.

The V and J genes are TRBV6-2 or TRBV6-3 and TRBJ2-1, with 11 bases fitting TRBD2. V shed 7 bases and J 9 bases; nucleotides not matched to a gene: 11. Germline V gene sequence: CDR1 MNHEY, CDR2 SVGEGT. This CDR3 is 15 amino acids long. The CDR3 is CASTLLAGGPSEQFF. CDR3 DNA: TGTGCCAGCACCCTATTAGCGGGAGGGCCAAGTGAGCAGTTCTTC.

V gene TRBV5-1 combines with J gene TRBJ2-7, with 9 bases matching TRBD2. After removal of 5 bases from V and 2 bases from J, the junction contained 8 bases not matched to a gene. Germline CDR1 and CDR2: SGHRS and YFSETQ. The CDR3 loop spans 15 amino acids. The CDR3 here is CASSWREGLTYEQYF. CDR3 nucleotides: TGCGCCAGCAGTTGGCGGGAGGGCCTAACCTACGAGCAGTACTTC.